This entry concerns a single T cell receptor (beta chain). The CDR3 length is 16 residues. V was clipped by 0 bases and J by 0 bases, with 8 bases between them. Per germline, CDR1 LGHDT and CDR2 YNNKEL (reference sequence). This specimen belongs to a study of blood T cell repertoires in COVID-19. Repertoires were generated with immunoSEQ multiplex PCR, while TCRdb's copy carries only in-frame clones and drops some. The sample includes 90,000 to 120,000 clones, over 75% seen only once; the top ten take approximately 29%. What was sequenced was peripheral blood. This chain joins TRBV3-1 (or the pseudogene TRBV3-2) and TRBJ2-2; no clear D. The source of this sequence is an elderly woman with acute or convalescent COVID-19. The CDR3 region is CASSQETSTNTGELFF. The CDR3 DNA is TGTGCCAGCAGCCAAGAAACAAGTACGAACACCGGGGAGCTGTTTTTT.